The 5 T cell receptor beta chains reported below all come from one sample, sequenced in a study of CD8+ T cells in alopecia areata listed by TCRdb under 2018. What this sample's time point label stands for: roughly 24 weeks on oral tofacitinib. The treatment or condition label of this sample denotes: oral pan-JAK inhibitor, 5-10 mg twice daily. Library creation used the immunoSEQ multiplex PCR assay. RNA was extracted from all samples and reverse transcribed into cDNA, which served as template for TCR sequencing. TCRdb re-hosts the immuneACCESS table, in-frame sequences only. Its copies lack some clones; in the studies checked, an unresolved V gene accounts for under half of them, and the cause for the rest is not known. This sample lists 250,000 to 300,000 clones; 58% were detected once. The ten largest clones take up around 1.7% of the sample. Sequencing was performed on CD4+ T cells sorted from blood, taken at week 24, from a patient treated with tofacitinib. The receptors were gathered from a human donor with alopecia areata.

This clone appeared a single time. This sequence joins TRBV7-2 and TRBJ2-7, with D possibly being TRBD1 (5 bases). V was cut by 1 base and J by 0 bases, with 10 bases left in between. The CDR3 runs to 15 residues. Germline V gives CDR1 SGHTA, CDR2 FQGNSA. CDR3 nucleotides: TGTGCCAGCAGCTTAGTGGCAGGGCCCTCCTACGAGCAGTACTTC. Translation: CASSLVAGPSYEQYF.

The rearrangement joins TRBV5-4 to TRBJ2-7; D may be TRBD2 (6 bases). CDR1 and CDR2 from the germline V gene are SGHNT and YYREEE (reference sequence). With 0 bases removed from V and 3 bases from J, the gap between germline ends came to 13 bases. CDR3 size: 15 residues. The CDR3 nucleotides read TGTGCCAGCAGCTTGGGAAGGGACTCCTACTACGAGCAGTACTTC. It translates to CASSLGRDSYYEQYF.

This chain connects TRBV25-1 to TRBJ2-4; D gene ambiguous. Trimming cost V 1 base and J 1 base, with 11 bases left between them. This CDR3 is 16 amino acids long. CDR1 and CDR2 (germline): MGHDK, SYGVNS. The CDR3: CASSEFTSLAKNIQYF. The CDR3 DNA is TGTGCCAGCAGTGAATTTACAAGCCTCGCCAAAAACATTCAGTACTTC.

The rearrangement links TRBV7-2 to TRBJ2-3; D remains unclear. CDR1 is SGHTA, CDR2 FQGNSA, per germline. The CDR3 length is 13 residues. The V end lost 1 base, the J end lost 6 bases, and 8 bases lay between the germline ends. CDR3 amino acids: CASSLVWLDTQYF. CDR3 DNA: TGTGCCAGCAGCTTAGTGTGGTTGGATACGCAGTATTTT.

The chain couples TRBV4-3 to TRBJ2-6; 8 bases agree with TRBD1. The trim removed 4 bases at V and 0 bases at J, leaving 20 bases unmatched. This CDR3 comprises 22 residues. Per germline, CDR1 LGHNA and CDR2 YSLEER. CDR3 region: CASSPKLDRGLASFSGANVLTF. CDR3 sequence (DNA): TGCGCCAGCAGCCCTAAACTCGACAGGGGCCTCGCCAGTTTCTCTGGGGCCAACGTCCTGACTTTC.